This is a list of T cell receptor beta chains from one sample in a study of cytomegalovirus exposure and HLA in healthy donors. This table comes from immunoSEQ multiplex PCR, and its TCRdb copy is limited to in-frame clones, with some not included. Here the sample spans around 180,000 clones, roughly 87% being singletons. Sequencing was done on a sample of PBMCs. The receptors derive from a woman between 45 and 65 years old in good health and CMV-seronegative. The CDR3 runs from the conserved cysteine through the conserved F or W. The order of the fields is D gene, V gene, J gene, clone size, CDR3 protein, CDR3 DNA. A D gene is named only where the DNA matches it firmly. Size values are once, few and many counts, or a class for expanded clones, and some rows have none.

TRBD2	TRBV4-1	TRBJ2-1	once	CASSQSGRNEQFF	TGCGCCAGCAGCCAATCCGGGAGGAATGAGCAGTTCTTC
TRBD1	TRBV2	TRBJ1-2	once	CASSGQGDYGYTF	TGTGCCAGCAGTGGACAGGGCGACTATGGCTACACCTTC
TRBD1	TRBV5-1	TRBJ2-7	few	CASSSRQGAQYEQYF	TGCGCCAGCAGCTCGAGACAGGGGGCTCAGTACGAGCAGTACTTC
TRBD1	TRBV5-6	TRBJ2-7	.	CASSAKQGARDEQYF	TGTGCCAGCAGCGCGAAACAGGGGGCGAGAGACGAGCAGTACTTC
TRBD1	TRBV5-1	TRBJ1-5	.	CASSLSGGDGQPQHF	TGCGCCAGCAGCTTGTCAGGGGGCGACGGTCAGCCCCAGCATTTT
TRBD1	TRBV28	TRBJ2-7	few	CASSFSVQQGDFYEQYF	TGTGCCAGCAGTTTCAGTGTTCAGCAGGGGGATTTCTACGAGCAGTACTTC
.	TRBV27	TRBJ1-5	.	CASSPNTESGLTQPQHF	TGTGCCAGCAGCCCCAATACCGAGTCAGGTCTTACGCAGCCCCAGCATTTT
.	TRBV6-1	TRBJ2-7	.	CASSETSYEQYF	TGTGCCAGCAGTGAAACGTCCTACGAGCAGTACTTC
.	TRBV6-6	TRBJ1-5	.	CASSPSGNNQPQHF	TGTGCCAGCAGCCCCAGTGGCAACAATCAGCCCCAGCATTTT
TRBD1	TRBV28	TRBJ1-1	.	CASSLRQGAVAEAFF	TGTGCCAGCAGTTTAAGGCAGGGGGCCGTGGCTGAAGCTTTCTTT
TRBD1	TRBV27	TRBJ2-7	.	CASSLDYRGRASYEQYF	TGTGCCAGCAGTTTAGACTACAGGGGGCGCGCATCCTACGAGCAGTACTTC
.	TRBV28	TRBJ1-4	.	CASSLLLAGEKLFF	TGTGCCAGCAGTTTACTCTTAGCTGGGGAAAAACTGTTTTTT
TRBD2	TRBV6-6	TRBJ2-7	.	CASSYRAGGLYEQYF	TGTGCCAGCAGTTACCGAGCGGGGGGGCTGTACGAGCAGTACTTC
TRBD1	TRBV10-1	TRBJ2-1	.	CASTYTGKGARYNEQFF	TGCGCCAGCACATACACGGGGAAGGGGGCGCGGTACAATGAGCAGTTCTTC
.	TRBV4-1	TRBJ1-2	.	CASSQDRRTGVYGYTF	TGCGCCAGCAGCCAAGATCGCCGGACGGGGGTATATGGCTACACCTTC
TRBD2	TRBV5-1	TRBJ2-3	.	CASSFGLADTDTQYF	TGCGCCAGCAGCTTCGGACTAGCGGACACAGATACGCAGTATTTT
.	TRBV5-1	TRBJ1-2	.	CASSSSGQGYTF	TGCGCCAGCAGCTCCTCTGGACAGGGCTACACCTTC
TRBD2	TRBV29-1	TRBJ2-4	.	CSVAIAGARNIQYF	TGCAGCGTTGCCATAGCGGGAGCGAGAAACATTCAGTACTTC
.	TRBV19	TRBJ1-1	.	CASSIAQGNTEAFF	TGTGCCAGTAGTATAGCTCAGGGGAACACTGAAGCTTTCTTT
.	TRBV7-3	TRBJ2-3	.	CASSLQATDTQYF	TGTGCCAGCAGCTTACAAGCCACAGATACGCAGTATTTT
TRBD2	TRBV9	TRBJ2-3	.	CASSVGLAGADTQYF	TGTGCCAGCAGCGTAGGACTAGCGGGAGCTGATACGCAGTATTTT
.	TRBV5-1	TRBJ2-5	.	CASSFSGREETQYF	TGCGCCAGCAGCTTTTCCGGGAGAGAAGAGACCCAGTACTTC
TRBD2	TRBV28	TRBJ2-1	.	CATRQRREGIWNEQFF	TGTGCCACCAGACAGAGGCGGGAGGGAATTTGGAATGAGCAGTTCTTC
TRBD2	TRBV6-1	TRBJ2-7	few	CASSGGWLAGDPQYF	TGTGCCAGCAGTGGTGGTTGGCTAGCGGGGGATCCGCAGTACTTC
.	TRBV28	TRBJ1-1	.	CASTVRGTEAFF	TGTGCCAGCACGGTCCGCGGCACTGAAGCTTTCTTT
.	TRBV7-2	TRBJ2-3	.	CASSPGRALTDTQYF	TGTGCCAGCAGCCCAGGCAGGGCCCTCACAGATACGCAGTATTTT
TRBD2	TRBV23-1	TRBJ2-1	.	CASSQFPWTSGRNEQFF	TGCGCCAGCAGTCAATTCCCCTGGACTAGCGGGAGAAATGAGCAGTTCTTC
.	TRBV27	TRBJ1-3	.	CASSPISGNTIYF	TGTGCCAGCAGTCCCATCTCTGGAAACACCATATATTTT
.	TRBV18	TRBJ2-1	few	CASSLLSSFNEQFF	TGTGCCAGCTCACTCCTCTCGTCCTTCAATGAGCAGTTCTTC
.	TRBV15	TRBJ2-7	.	CATSRDPRIYEQYF	TGTGCCACCAGCAGAGACCCCAGGATCTACGAGCAGTACTTC
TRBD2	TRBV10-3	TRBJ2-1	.	CAISGTSGGQNEQFF	TGTGCCATCAGTGGGACTAGCGGGGGACAAAATGAGCAGTTCTTC
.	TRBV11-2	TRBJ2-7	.	CASSLVRGNSYEQYF	TGTGCCAGCAGCTTAGTCAGGGGAAACTCCTACGAGCAGTACTTC
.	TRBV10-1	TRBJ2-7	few	CASSDPGSYEQYF	TGCGCCAGCAGTGATCCGGGGTCCTACGAGCAGTACTTC
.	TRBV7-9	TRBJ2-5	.	CASSSRDQETQYF	TGTGCCAGCAGCTCACGGGACCAAGAGACCCAGTACTTC
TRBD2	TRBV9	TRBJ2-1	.	CASSGGLADYNEQFF	TGTGCCAGCAGCGGGGGACTAGCAGACTACAATGAGCAGTTCTTC
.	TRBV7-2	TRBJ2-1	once	CASSLSRQSYNEQFF	TGTGCCAGCAGCTTATCACGTCAGTCCTACAATGAGCAGTTCTTC
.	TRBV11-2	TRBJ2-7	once	CASSSQYEQYF	TGTGCCAGCAGCTCCCAATACGAGCAGTACTTC
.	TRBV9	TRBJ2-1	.	CASSVGAGALYNEQFF	TGTGCCAGCAGCGTAGGGGCGGGGGCGCTTTACAATGAGCAGTTCTTC
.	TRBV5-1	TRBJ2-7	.	CASSLASGKPTYEQYF	TGCGCCAGCAGCTTGGCCTCAGGGAAACCCACCTACGAGCAGTACTTC
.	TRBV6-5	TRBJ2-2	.	CASSPGVPGELFF	TGTGCCAGCAGCCCGGGGGTCCCCGGGGAGCTGTTTTTT